Following are 9 T cell receptor beta chains from one sample sequenced in a study of shared clonotypes between healthy human individuals. Assay: immunoSEQ multiplex PCR; the TCRdb copy retains only in-frame clones and omits some. The sample has about 1.5 million clones, 98% seen once. The sequencing sample was made of naive CD4+ T cells sorted from blood. The subset here: CD45RA+ positively selected. The receptors originated from a man aged 25-45 years in good health.

V and J are TRBV6-5 and TRBJ2-5; D gene uncertain. The CDR3 is made up of 12 amino acids. CDR1 and CDR2 (germline): MNHEY, SVGAGI. Trimming took 7 bases from V and 7 from J, leaving 13 bases between them. The CDR3 region has the DNA TGTGCCAGCACGAACTACAAAGGGACCCAGTACTTC. Translation: CASTNYKGTQYF.

The genes are TRBV9 and TRBJ2-2; a weak D match, TRBD1 (6 bases). Germline CDR1 and CDR2: SGDLS and YYNGEE. The CDR3 length is 14 residues. Between the trimmed V and J ends, which lost 3 bases and 3 bases, there was a span of 9 bases. The CDR3 region is CASSGTGHTGELFF. As DNA, the CDR3 is TGTGCCAGCAGCGGAACAGGGCACACCGGGGAGCTGTTTTTT.

The rearrangement links TRBV9 to TRBJ2-1, with 7 bases fitting TRBD2. The CDR3 loop spans 17 amino acids. CDR1 SGDLS and CDR2 YYNGEE come from the germline V gene. With V trimmed by 0 bases and J by 2 bases, 8 bases remained unmatched. The CDR3 protein is CASSVGPAGLAYNEQFF. Written as DNA, the CDR3 is TGTGCCAGCAGCGTAGGCCCAGCGGGATTAGCCTACAATGAGCAGTTCTTC.

This chain uses TRBV27 with TRBJ2-1; D is possibly TRBD1 (6 bases). This CDR3 has 17 amino acids. V was pared by 4 bases and J by 9 bases, with 25 bases between. Germline V CDR1 and CDR2: MNHEY, SMNVEV (reference sequence). This chain's CDR3 is CASSSHLRDIARGEQFF. The CDR3 DNA reads TGTGCCAGCAGTTCACATCTCCGGGACATCGCCCGCGGTGAGCAGTTCTTC.

The gene calls are TRBV7-9 and TRBJ2-5; D is unresolved. The CDR3 totals 12 residues. Germline values: CDR1 SEHNR, CDR2 FQNEAQ (reference sequence). The ends were cut back, 6 bases at V and 4 bases at J, with 9 bases in the middle. The CDR3 loop is CASSRSAETQYF. CDR3 sequence (DNA): TGTGCCAGCAGTAGGAGCGCAGAGACCCAGTACTTC.

The chain links TRBV28 to TRBJ2-7, with D perhaps TRBD2 (6 bases). CDR1 is MDHEN and CDR2 is SYDVKM in the germline V gene. CDR3 length equals 17 residues. The V gene lost 6 bases and the J gene lost 6 bases, with 27 bases spanning the gap. CDR3 in amino acids: CASRLLIGAGSPAEQYF. Written as DNA, the CDR3 is TGTGCCAGCAGACTCCTAATTGGGGCGGGGTCCCCCGCCGAGCAGTACTTC.

This chain uses TRBV5-1 with TRBJ2-6; D not resolved. Trimming took 2 bases from V and 0 from J, leaving 6 bases between them. The CDR3 has 15 amino acids. Germline V gives CDR1 SGHRS, CDR2 YFSETQ. The CDR3: CASSFGYSGANVLTF. The CDR3 DNA reads as TGCGCCAGCAGCTTCGGATACTCTGGGGCCAACGTCCTGACTTTC.

J is TRBJ1-2 and V is TRBV20-1; D gene unclear. Per germline, CDR1 DFQATT and CDR2 SNEGSKA (reference sequence). The CDR3 spans 11 residues. V gave up 4 bases and J gave up 5 bases, with 8 bases separating them. This chain's CDR3 is CSANAQYGYTF. Written as DNA, the CDR3 is TGCAGTGCTAATGCCCAGTATGGCTACACCTTC.

The chain combines TRBV21-1 with TRBJ1-4; the table gives TRBD1 as D, unverified against the DNA. TRBV21-1 is an annotated pseudogene. The CDR3 is 15 residues long. The CDR3 DNA follows: TGTGCCAGCAGCAAAGGCTTGACAGGAAATGAAAAACTGTTTTTT. Amino acids: CASSKGLTGNEKLFF.